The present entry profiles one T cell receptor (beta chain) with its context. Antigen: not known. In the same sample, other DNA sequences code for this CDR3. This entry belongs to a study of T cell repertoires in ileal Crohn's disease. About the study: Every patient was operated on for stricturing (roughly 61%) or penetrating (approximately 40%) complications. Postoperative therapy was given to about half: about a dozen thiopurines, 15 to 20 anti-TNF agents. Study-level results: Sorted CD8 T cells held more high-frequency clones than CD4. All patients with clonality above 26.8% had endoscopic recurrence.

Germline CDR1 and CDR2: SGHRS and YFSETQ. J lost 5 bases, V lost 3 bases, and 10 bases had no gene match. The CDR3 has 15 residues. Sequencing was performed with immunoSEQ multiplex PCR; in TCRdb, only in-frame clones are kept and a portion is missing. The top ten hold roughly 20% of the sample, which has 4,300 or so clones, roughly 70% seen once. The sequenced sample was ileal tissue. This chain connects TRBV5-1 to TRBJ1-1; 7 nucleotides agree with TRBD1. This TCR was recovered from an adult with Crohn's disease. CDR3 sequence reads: CASSSRTGGGTEAFF. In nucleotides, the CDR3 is TGCGCCAGCAGCTCCCGGACAGGAGGTGGGACTGAAGCTTTCTTT.